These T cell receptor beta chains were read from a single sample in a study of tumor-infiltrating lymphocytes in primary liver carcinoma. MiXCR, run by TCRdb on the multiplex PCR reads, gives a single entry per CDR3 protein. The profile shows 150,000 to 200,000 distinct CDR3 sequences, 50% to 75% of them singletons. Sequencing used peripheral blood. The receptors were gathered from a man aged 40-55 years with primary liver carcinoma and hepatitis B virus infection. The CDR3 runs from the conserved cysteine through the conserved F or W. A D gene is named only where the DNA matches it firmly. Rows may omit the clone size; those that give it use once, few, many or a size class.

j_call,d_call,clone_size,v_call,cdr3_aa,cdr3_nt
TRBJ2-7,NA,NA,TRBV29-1,CSVEGGRREQYF,TGCAGCGTTGAGGGGGGGCGGCGCGAGCAGTACTTC
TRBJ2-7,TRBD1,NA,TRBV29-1,CSVGGQCSYDQYF,TGCAGCGTTGGGGGACAGTGTTCATACGATCAGTACTTC
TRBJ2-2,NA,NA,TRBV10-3,CATAGGGLNTGELFF,TGTGCCACCGCGGGCGGGGGCCTGAACACCGGGGAGCTGTTTTTT
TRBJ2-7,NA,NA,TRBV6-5,CASTSRGGSYEQYF,TGTGCCAGCACGTCGAGGGGGGGATCCTACGAGCAGTACTTC
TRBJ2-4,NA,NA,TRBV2,CASRLGVDIQYF,TGTGCCAGCAGGTTGGGGGTGGACATTCAGTACTTC
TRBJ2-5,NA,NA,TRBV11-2,CASSLAGGGEAQYF,TGTGCCAGCAGCTTAGCCGGGGGCGGGGAGGCCCAGTACTTT
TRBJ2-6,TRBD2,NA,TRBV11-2,CASNFHIGLAGTGANVLTF,TGTGCCAGCAACTTCCATATCGGACTAGCGGGTACTGGGGCCAACGTCCTGACTTTC
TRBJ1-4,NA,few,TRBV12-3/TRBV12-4,CASSPDLREKLFF,TGTGCCAGTAGTCCGGACTTACGTGAAAAACTGTTTTTT
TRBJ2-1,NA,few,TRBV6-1,CASKGGGNEQFF,TGTGCCAGCAAAGGGGGTGGGAATGAGCAGTTCTTC
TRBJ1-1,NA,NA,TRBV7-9,CTSSPDTNTEAFF,TGTACCAGCAGCCCCGACACGAACACTGAAGCTTTCTTT
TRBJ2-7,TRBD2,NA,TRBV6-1,CASRTTSGFYEQYF,TGTGCCAGCAGGACGACTAGCGGTTTCTACGAGCAGTACTTC
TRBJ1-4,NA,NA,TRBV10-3,CATQDNEKLFF,TGTGCCACCCAGGATAATGAAAAACTGTTTTTT
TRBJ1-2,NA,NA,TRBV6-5,CASSYSMRGASYGYTF,TGTGCCAGCAGTTACTCGATGCGGGGGGCCTCCTATGGCTACACCTTC
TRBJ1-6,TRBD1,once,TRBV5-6,CASSLSGTGGEGLNSPLHF,TGTGCCAGCAGTTTGTCCGGGACAGGGGGCGAAGGATTGAATTCACCCCTCCACTTT
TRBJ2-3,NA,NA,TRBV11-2,CADSLDVGDLTDTQYF,TGTGCCGACAGCTTAGATGTGGGGGACCTCACAGATACGCAGTATTTT
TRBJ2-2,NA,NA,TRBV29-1,CSIVPENTGELFF,TGCAGCATTGTACCAGAGAACACCGGGGAGCTGTTTTTT
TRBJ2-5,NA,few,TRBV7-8,CASSLVRGAWETQYF,TGTGCCAGCAGCTTAGTTCGCGGAGCTTGGGAGACCCAGTACTTC
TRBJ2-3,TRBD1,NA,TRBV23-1,CVSSHPQGDTQYF,TGCGTCAGCAGTCACCCACAGGGGGATACGCAGTATTTT
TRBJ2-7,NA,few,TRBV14,CASSHRRDGYASSYEQYF,TGTGCCAGTAGCCATCGCCGGGACGGGTACGCCAGCTCCTACGAGCAGTACTTC
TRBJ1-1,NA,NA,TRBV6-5,CASSYKGRTEAFF,TGTGCCAGCAGTTATAAGGGGCGCACTGAAGCCTTCTTT
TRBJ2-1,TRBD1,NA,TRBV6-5,CASSWGQGSYNEQFF,TGTGCCAGCAGTTGGGGACAGGGATCTTACAATGAGCAGTTCTTC
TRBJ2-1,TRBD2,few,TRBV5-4,CASSLWGDYNEQFF,TGTGCCAGCAGCTTGTGGGGGGACTATAATGAGCAGTTCTTC
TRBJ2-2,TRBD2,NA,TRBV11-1,CGSSRLAGVNTGKLFF,TGTGGCAGCAGCCGACTAGCGGGGGTGAACACCGGGAAGCTGTTTTTT
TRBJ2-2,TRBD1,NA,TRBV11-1,CGSRAGGPNTGELFF,TGTGGCAGCAGAGCAGGGGGCCCGAACACCGGGGAGCTGTTTTTT
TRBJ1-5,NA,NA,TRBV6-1,CASSGGSSNQPHHF,TGTGCCAGCAGTGGAGGGTCTAGCAATCAGCCCCACCATTTT
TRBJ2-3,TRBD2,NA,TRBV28,CASQLPGLGVTQYF,TGTGCCAGCCAGCTTCCGGGACTAGGAGTTACGCAGTATTTT
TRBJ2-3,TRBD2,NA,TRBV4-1,CARSQDLTAGGTDTQYF,TGCGCCAGGAGCCAAGACCTGACGGCGGGAGGCACAGATACGCAGTATTTT
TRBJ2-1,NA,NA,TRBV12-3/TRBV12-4,CASSFREAVTTEGLSKPFF,TGTGCCAGCAGTTTCAGGGAAGCGGTCACGACGGAGGGGTTATCCAAGCCGTTCTTC
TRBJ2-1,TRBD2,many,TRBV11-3,CASSLGAGGNEQFF,TGTGCCAGCAGCTTAGGGGCGGGAGGCAATGAGCAGTTCTTC
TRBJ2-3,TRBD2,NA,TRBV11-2,CANSYSGRATDTQYF,TGTGCCAACAGCTACAGCGGGAGGGCCACAGATACACAGTATTTT
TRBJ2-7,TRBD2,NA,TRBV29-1,CRAPGTSGMHSYEQHF,TGCAGAGCCCCGGGGACTAGCGGGATGCACTCCTACGAGCAGCACTTC
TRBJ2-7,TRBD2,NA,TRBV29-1,CSVLETSGSSYEQYF,TGCAGCGTTCTGGAGACTAGCGGGAGCTCCTACGAGCAGTACTTC
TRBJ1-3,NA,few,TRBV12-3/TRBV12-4,CASSTAGNTIYF,TGTGCCAGCAGTACAGCTGGAAACACCATATATTTT
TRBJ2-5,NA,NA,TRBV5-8,CASSLKGSRESQYF,TGTGCCAGCAGCTTGAAGGGGAGCAGAGAGTCCCAGTACTTC
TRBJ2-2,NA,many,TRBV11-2,CASSLDYAAGELFF,TGTGCCAGCAGCTTAGATTATGCGGCCGGGGAGCTGTTTTTT
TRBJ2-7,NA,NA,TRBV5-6,CASSFFVRDTASYEQYF,TGTGCCAGCAGCTTCTTTGTGCGGGACACAGCCTCCTACGAGCAGTACTTC
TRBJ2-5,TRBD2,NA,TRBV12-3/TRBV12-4,CASSSSGVRETQYF,TGTGCCAGCAGTAGTAGCGGGGTCCGAGAGACCCAGTACTTC